These 9 T cell receptor beta chains were all obtained from the same sample, sequenced in a study of beta chain features in type 1 diabetes. All of the isolated RNA was reverse transcribed, so expressed TCRB transcripts were sequenced. Measured with immunoSEQ multiplex PCR; TCRdb has only the in-frame clones, and not every one. The sample yields 350,000 to 450,000 clones, about 14% seen once. Sequenced input: naive CD4+ T cells from blood. Receptors were obtained from a man aged 25-40 years in good health.

The gene calls are TRBV11-2 and TRBJ1-6; TRBD1 matches at 9 bases. The CDR3 loop spans 16 amino acids. Losses at the gene ends were 5 bases for V and 6 bases for J; bases not matched to a gene: 8. Germline V gives CDR1 SGHAT, CDR2 FQNNGV. CDR3 DNA sequence: TGTGCCAGCAGCCTAAGACCGGGACAGGGTAATTCACCCCTCCACTTT. It encodes CASSLRPGQGNSPLHF.

The chain recombines TRBV11-1 with TRBJ2-1, with TRBD2 matching 10 bases. This CDR3 spans 16 amino acids. Unmatched junction bases numbered 5, after V lost 3 bases and J lost 3 bases. Looked up from germline, CDR1 is SGHAT and CDR2 is FQDESV (reference sequence). CDR3 sequence (DNA): TGTGCCAGCAGCTTTGGACTAGCGGAGAGCTACAATGAGCAGTTCTTC. Protein product: CASSFGLAESYNEQFF.

This clone was observed a few times. The chain has TRBV25-1 and TRBJ2-3; possibly TRBD1 or TRBD2 for D (5 bases each). The CDR3 spans 15 residues. V was shortened by 7 bases and J by 1 base, with 15 bases between the two germline ends. CDR1 MGHDK and CDR2 SYGVNS come from the germline V gene. CDR3: CASTSWSGRTDTQYF. CDR3 coding DNA: TGTGCCAGCACCTCGTGGTCGGGACGCACAGATACGCAGTATTTT.

This clone has more than one count but fewer than ten. This sequence joins TRBV4-1 and TRBJ2-1; no definite D call. Germline CDR1 is MGHRA and CDR2 is YSYEKL. Trimming pared 2 bases from V and 0 bases from J, leaving 8 bases between. This CDR3 has 15 residues. CDR3 in amino acids: CASSQSLSSYNEQFF. CDR3 coding DNA: TGCGCCAGCAGCCAATCACTGAGCTCCTACAATGAGCAGTTCTTC.

This clone has just a few counts. J is TRBJ2-7 and V is TRBV7-9; 10 nucleotides line up with TRBD2. With V trimmed by 3 bases and J by 1 base, 9 bases remained unmatched. This CDR3 is built from 17 residues. Germline CDR1 SEHNR, CDR2 FQNEAQ (reference sequence). CDR3 region: CASSFHSGTSASYEQYV. CDR3 coding DNA: TGTGCCAGCAGCTTCCATTCTGGGACTAGCGCGTCCTACGAGCAGTACGTC.

In this sample, this clone turned up a few times. This sequence joins TRBV30 and TRBJ2-1, with TRBD2 identical over 10 bases. The ends lost 4 bases at V and 12 bases at J; junction bases unmatched: 18. The CDR3 totals 16 residues. The germline V gene encodes CDR1 GTSNPN and CDR2 SVGIG (reference sequence). CDR3 nucleotides: TGTGCCTGGAATATAGCGGGAGGACAATTCGGCGATCTGCAGTTCTTC. It codes for CAWNIAGGQFGDLQFF.

The CDR3 DNA reads as TGTGCCTGGAGTTTTCTAGCGGGAGCGAACACCGGGGAGCTGTTTTTT. This codes for CAWSFLAGANTGELFF. This chain uses TRBV30 with TRBJ2-2; 10 bases are shared with TRBD2. Per germline, CDR1 GTSNPN and CDR2 SVGIG (reference sequence). With 2 bases clipped from V and 0 bases from J, the junction kept 3 bases outside the gene matches. The CDR3 length is 16 residues.

The gene calls are TRBV4-3 and TRBJ1-1; weak D call: TRBD1 (6 bases). Looked up from germline, CDR1 is LGHNA and CDR2 is YSLEER. The CDR3 is 13 residues long. Trimming cost V 1 base and J 7 bases, with 10 bases left between them. The CDR3 sequence: CASSQATGLEAFF. As DNA, the CDR3 is TGCGCCAGCAGCCAAGCAACAGGGCTTGAAGCTTTCTTT.

This clone was counted only a few times. The V gene is TRBV29-1, the J gene TRBJ1-3; D gene ambiguous. The ends were cut back, 5 bases at V and 0 bases at J, with 8 bases in the middle. Germline CDR1 reads SQVTM; CDR2 reads ANQGSEA. The CDR3 sequence is 13 residues long. The CDR3, as DNA: TGCAGCGTTTTCGCGAGCTCTGGAAACACCATATATTTT. It encodes CSVFASSGNTIYF. Full variable domain (outside the CDR3, taken from reference TRBV29-1 and TRBJ1-3): SAVISQKPSRDICQRGTSLTIQCQVDSQVTMMFWYRQQPGQSLTLIATANQGSEATYESGFVIDKFPISRPNLTFSTLTVSNMSPEDSSIYLCSVFASSGNTIYFGEGSWLTVV.